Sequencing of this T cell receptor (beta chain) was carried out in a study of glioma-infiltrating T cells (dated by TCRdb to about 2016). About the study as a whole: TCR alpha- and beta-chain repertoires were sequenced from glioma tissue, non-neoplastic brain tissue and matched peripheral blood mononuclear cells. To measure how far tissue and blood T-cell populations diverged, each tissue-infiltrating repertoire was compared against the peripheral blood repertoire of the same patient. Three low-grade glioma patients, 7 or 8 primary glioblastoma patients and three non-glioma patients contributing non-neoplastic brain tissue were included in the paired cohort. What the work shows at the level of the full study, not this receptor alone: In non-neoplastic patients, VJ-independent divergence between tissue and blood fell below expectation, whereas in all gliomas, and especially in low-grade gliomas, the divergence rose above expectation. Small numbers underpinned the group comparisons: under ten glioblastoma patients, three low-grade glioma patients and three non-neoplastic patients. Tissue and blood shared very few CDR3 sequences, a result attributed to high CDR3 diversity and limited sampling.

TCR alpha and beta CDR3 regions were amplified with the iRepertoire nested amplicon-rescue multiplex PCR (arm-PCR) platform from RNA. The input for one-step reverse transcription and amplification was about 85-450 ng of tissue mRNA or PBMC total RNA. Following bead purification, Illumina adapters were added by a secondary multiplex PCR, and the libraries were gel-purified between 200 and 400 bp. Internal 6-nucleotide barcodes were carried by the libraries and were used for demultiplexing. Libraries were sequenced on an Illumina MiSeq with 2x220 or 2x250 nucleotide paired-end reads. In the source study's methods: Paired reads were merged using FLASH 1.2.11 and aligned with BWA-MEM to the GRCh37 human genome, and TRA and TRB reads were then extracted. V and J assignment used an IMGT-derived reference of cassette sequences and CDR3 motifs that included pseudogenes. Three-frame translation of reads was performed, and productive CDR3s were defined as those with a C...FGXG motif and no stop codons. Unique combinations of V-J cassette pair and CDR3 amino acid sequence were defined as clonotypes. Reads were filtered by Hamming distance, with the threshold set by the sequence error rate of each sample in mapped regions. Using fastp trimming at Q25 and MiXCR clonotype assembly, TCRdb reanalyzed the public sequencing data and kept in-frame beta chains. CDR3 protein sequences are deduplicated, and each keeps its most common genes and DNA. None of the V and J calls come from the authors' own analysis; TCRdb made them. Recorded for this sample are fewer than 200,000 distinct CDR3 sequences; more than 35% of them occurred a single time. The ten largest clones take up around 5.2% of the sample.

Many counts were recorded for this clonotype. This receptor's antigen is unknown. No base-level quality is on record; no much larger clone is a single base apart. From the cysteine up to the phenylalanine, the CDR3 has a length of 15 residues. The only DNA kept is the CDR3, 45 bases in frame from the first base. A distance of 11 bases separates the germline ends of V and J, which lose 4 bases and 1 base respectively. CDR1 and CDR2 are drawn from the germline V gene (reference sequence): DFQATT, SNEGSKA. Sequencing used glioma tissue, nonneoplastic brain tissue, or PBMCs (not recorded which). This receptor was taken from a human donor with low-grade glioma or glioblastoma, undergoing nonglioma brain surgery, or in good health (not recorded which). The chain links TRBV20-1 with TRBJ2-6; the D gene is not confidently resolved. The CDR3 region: CSANDRFSGANVLTF. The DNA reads TGCAGTGCTAACGACCGTTTTTCTGGGGCCAACGTCCTGACTTTC.